The 25 T cell receptor beta chains below were found in one sample sequenced in a study of persistence of HIV-infected CD4 T cells. Overlapping HIV-1 Gag 15-mer peptides at 0.85 to 1 ug per peptide per mL were used. CD40L/CD69 double-negative CD45RO-high memory CD4+ T cells were collected. The libraries were made with immunoSEQ version 4 in survey mode. Assay used: immunoSEQ multiplex PCR; TCRdb lists only in-frame clones, some missing. This sample carries approximately 65,000 clones, 70% to 75% of them seen once, and the ten largest clones take about 1.8%. The antigens of these receptors remain unknown. Specimen: CD4+ T cells sorted from PBMCs after roughly 18-hour stimulation, collected from a patient who received antiretroviral therapy. Every receptor here comes from an adult man with HIV who was CMV-seropositive.

The CDR3 loop is CASSQGDYNSPLHF. The CDR3 DNA is TGTGCCAGCAGCCAAGGGGATTATAATTCACCCCTCCACTTT. The rearrangement uses TRBV3-1 (or the pseudogene TRBV3-2) and TRBJ1-6; no reliable D call. The germline gives CDR1 LGHDT, CDR2 YNNKEL (reference sequence). This CDR3 has 14 residues. Trimming took off 1 base at V and 4 bases at J, with 5 bases between the two ends.

The CDR3 here is CASSSMVPPGEQYF. In DNA, the CDR3 is TGTGCCAGCAGTTCCATGGTCCCCCCGGGCGAGCAGTACTTC. The gene calls are TRBV28 and TRBJ2-7; D call uncertain. The CDR3 sequence is 14 residues long. The germline gives CDR1 MDHEN, CDR2 SYDVKM. The V gene lost 4 bases and the J gene lost 6 bases, with 16 bases spanning the gap.

The chain carries TRBV10-1 and TRBJ2-7; a possible D gene is TRBD2 (6 bases). This CDR3 spans 14 amino acids. The V gene lost 0 bases and the J gene lost 2 bases, with 8 bases spanning the gap. CDR1 is WNHNN and CDR2 is SYGVQD in the germline V gene (reference sequence). The CDR3 DNA reads as TGCGCCAGCAGTGAGTCGGGAGGTCCCTACGAGCAGTACTTC. Protein sequence: CASSESGGPYEQYF.

V gene TRBV6-6 combines with J gene TRBJ1-4, with D tentatively TRBD1 (5 bases). CDR1 is MNHNY and CDR2 is SVGAGI in the germline V gene (reference sequence). The CDR3 extends over 16 amino acids. V gave up 5 bases and J gave up 0 bases, with 13 bases separating them. The CDR3 DNA follows: TGTGCCAGCAGTGCCGGGACCGGTGCAACTAATGAAAAACTGTTTTTT. Its translation is CASSAGTGATNEKLFF.

The DNA of the CDR3 is TGTGCCAGCAGCTTAGAGGGCCCGAACACTGAAGCTTTCTTT. Protein product: CASSLEGPNTEAFF. This rearrangement joins TRBV13 to TRBJ1-1, with no clear D. Germline values: CDR1 PRHDT, CDR2 FYEKMQ (reference sequence). This CDR3 has 14 residues. V lost 1 base, J lost 1 base, and 7 bases lay in between.

This rearrangement joins TRBV29-1 to TRBJ2-5, with D possibly matching TRBD2 (6 bases). Germline V gene lookup returns CDR1 SQVTM and CDR2 ANQGSEA. Trimming shortened V by 6 bases and J by 2 bases, and 22 bases separated the two germline ends. The CDR3 extends over 16 amino acids. The CDR3 protein is CSVAGGAMGRQETQYF. The CDR3 DNA sequence: TGCAGCGTAGCCGGAGGGGCGATGGGTAGGCAAGAGACCCAGTACTTC.

J is TRBJ1-2 and V is TRBV7-9, with D tentatively TRBD1 (5 bases). V shed 3 bases and J shed 1 base, with 9 bases lying between them. Germline-derived CDR1 and CDR2 are SEHNR and FQNEAQ (reference sequence). This CDR3 spans 14 amino acids. The CDR3 is CASSFSRVNYGYTF. The DNA for the CDR3 is TGTGCCAGCAGCTTCAGCAGGGTTAACTATGGCTACACCTTC.

The CDR3 coding sequence is TGTGCCAGCAGCTCCCAGGGGAGCTACACCGGGGAGCTGTTTTTT. Amino acids: CASSSQGSYTGELFF. The J gene is TRBJ2-2, the V gene TRBV7-9, with D perhaps TRBD1 (6 bases). V was trimmed by 4 bases and J by 3 bases, leaving 12 bases between them. Germline-derived CDR1 and CDR2 are SEHNR and FQNEAQ (reference sequence). This CDR3 has 15 residues.

V usage is TRBV24-1 and J usage is TRBJ2-1; D perhaps matches TRBD1 (6 bases). The germline CDR1 and CDR2 sequences are KGHDR and SFDVKD. There are 14 residues in the CDR3. The V end was cut by 0 bases, the J end by 6 bases, with 8 bases between. As DNA, the CDR3 is TGTGCCACCAGTGATTTGGGGGGCTCCAATGAGCAGTTCTTC. It yields the protein CATSDLGGSNEQFF.

This clone turned up a few times. The genes are TRBV9 and TRBJ1-2; possible D gene TRBD1, 6 bases. The CDR3 extends over 16 amino acids. V shed 0 bases and J shed 8 bases, with 20 bases lying between them. Germline V gene lookup returns CDR1 SGDLS and CDR2 YYNGEE. The chain's CDR3 is CASSVVDSPGGEGYTF. CDR3 in DNA: TGTGCCAGCAGCGTAGTGGACAGCCCCGGAGGGGAAGGCTACACCTTC.

The chain uses TRBV5-1 and TRBJ2-7; maybe TRBD1 (6 bases). V dropped 4 bases and J dropped 7 bases, with 15 bases sitting between them. This CDR3 is built from 13 residues. CDR1 is SGHRS, CDR2 YFSETQ, per germline. Here the CDR3 reads CASSLQTGVEQYF. The CDR3 nucleotides are TGCGCCAGCAGCCTTCAGACAGGCGTTGAGCAGTACTTC.

The chain uses TRBV28 and TRBJ2-7; weak D call: TRBD1 (6 bases). This CDR3 comprises 14 residues. From germline, CDR1 is MDHEN and CDR2 SYDVKM. The V gene lost 5 bases and the J gene lost 2 bases, with 13 bases spanning the gap. The DNA for the CDR3 is TGTGCCAGCAGTGCTGGACAGCTCCCCTACGAGCAGTACTTC. Translation: CASSAGQLPYEQYF.

The chain uses TRBV6-6 and TRBJ1-3; 8 positions agree with TRBD1. J gave up 1 base and V 2 bases, and 4 bases lay outside the gene matches. The CDR3 consists of 16 residues. Germline CDR1 reads MNHNY; CDR2 reads SVGAGI (reference sequence). The CDR3 loop is CASSYQGQGSGNTIYF. The CDR3 DNA follows: TGTGCCAGCAGTTACCAAGGACAGGGATCTGGAAACACCATATATTTT.

The table lists this clone with a few counts. Other DNA sequences in the same sample also yield this CDR3. As DNA, the CDR3 is TGTGCCAGCAGCCAAGGAGGCTATGGCTACACCTTC. It yields the protein CASSQGGYGYTF. The J gene is TRBJ1-2, the V gene TRBV14; no reliable D call. V was cut by 1 base and J by 4 bases, with 4 bases left in between. CDR1 and CDR2 from the germline V gene are SGHDN and FVKESK. This CDR3 region has 12 residues.

This clone was counted once. J is TRBJ1-3 and V is TRBV5-1, with TRBD1 identical over 7 bases. The CDR3 extends over 16 amino acids. CDR1 and CDR2 (germline): SGHRS, YFSETQ. With V trimmed by 1 base and J by 0 bases, 4 bases remained unmatched. This CDR3 reads CASSLTGDHSGNTIYF. The CDR3 DNA is TGCGCCAGCAGCTTGACAGGGGACCACTCTGGAAACACCATATATTTT.

This clone was picked up a small number of times. The chain is built from TRBV28 and TRBJ2-3; possibly TRBD2 for D (7 bases). CDR1 is MDHEN and CDR2 is SYDVKM in the germline V gene. V was cut by 5 bases and J by 5 bases, with 17 bases left in between. The CDR3 runs 15 residues. The CDR3 nucleotides read TGTGCCAGCAGTCCCCCGGCGGGGGCAGGAGATACGCAGTATTTT. This encodes CASSPPAGAGDTQYF.

V gene TRBV11-3 combines with J gene TRBJ2-2, with a possible D match to TRBD1 (5 bases). CDR1 is SGHNT, CDR2 YENEEA, per germline. The CDR3 spans 17 residues. V was pared by 0 bases and J by 4 bases, with 15 bases between. The CDR3 nucleotides are TGTGCCAGCAGCTTAGATGAAAAGGGTAGGGGCACCGGGGAGCTGTTTTTT. The encoded protein is CASSLDEKGRGTGELFF.

This sequence joins TRBV6-4 and TRBJ2-3, with 16 bases lining up with TRBD2. This CDR3 spans 15 amino acids. V shed 6 bases, J shed 7 bases, and the junction held 4 bases outside the gene matches. Germline V gives CDR1 MRHNA, CDR2 SNTAGT. CDR3 bases: TGTGCCAGCAGGGGGACTAGCGGGGGGGCAAATACGCAGTATTTT. Translating it yields CASRGTSGGANTQYF.

In nucleotides, the CDR3 is TGTGCCAGCAGCGTTAACAGGGGAAATTCACCCCTCCACTTT. This encodes CASSVNRGNSPLHF. V gene TRBV9 combines with J gene TRBJ1-6, with 7 bases matching TRBD1. This CDR3 spans 14 amino acids. J gave up 7 bases and V 2 bases, and 3 bases lay outside the gene matches. Germline assignment: CDR1 SGDLS and CDR2 YYNGEE.

The J gene is TRBJ2-1, the V gene TRBV5-1; maybe TRBD1 (6 bases). The CDR3 totals 17 residues. Per germline, CDR1 SGHRS and CDR2 YFSETQ. The ends were cut back, 3 bases at V and 7 bases at J, with 23 bases in the middle. CDR3 DNA sequence: TGCGCCAGCAGCTGGGGGTCAGGGGAGAATAAGGGGAATGAGCAGTTCTTC. Translation gives CASSWGSGENKGNEQFF. Filled out from reference TRBV5-1 and TRBJ2-1, the complete variable domain reads KAGVTQTPRYLIKTRGQQVTLSCSPISGHRSVSWYQQTPGQGLQFLFEYFSETQRNKGNFPGRFSGRQFSNSRSEMNVSTLELGDSALYLCASSWGSGENKGNEQFFGPGTRLTVL.

This sequence joins TRBV4-1 and TRBJ2-1; D may be TRBD1 (6 bases). Trimming shortened V by 4 bases and J by 7 bases, and 11 bases separated the two germline ends. The CDR3 totals 13 residues. CDR1 and CDR2 from the germline V gene are MGHRA and YSYEKL. CDR3 nucleotide sequence: TGCGCCAGCAGCCTTGGACAGCTTAATGAGCAGTTCTTC. Encoded protein: CASSLGQLNEQFF.

This clone counts as medium-sized. The chain links TRBV19 to TRBJ2-5; TRBD2 is a possible D gene (6 bases). V lost 5 bases to trimming and J lost 6 bases, with 13 bases between them. CDR3 length: 13 amino acids. CDR1 is LNHDA, CDR2 SQIVND, per germline (reference sequence). CDR3 bases: TGTGCCAGTAGTGAGGGACTGAAAAAGACCCAGTACTTC. It yields the protein CASSEGLKKTQYF.

V usage is TRBV27 and J usage is TRBJ2-2, with D perhaps TRBD1 or TRBD2 (5 bases each). Trimming cost V 5 bases and J 3 bases, with 16 bases left between them. Per the germline V gene, CDR1 is MNHEY and CDR2 is SMNVEV (reference sequence). This CDR3 is 16 amino acids long. The CDR3 sequence: CASSPQALGDTGELFF. CDR3 bases: TGTGCCAGCAGTCCCCAAGCCTTGGGGGACACCGGGGAGCTGTTTTTT.

The chain has TRBV5-1 and TRBJ1-1, with a possible D match to TRBD1 (6 bases). V was trimmed by 5 bases and J by 3 bases, leaving 11 bases between them. The CDR3 spans 13 residues. Germline V gene lookup returns CDR1 SGHRS and CDR2 YFSETQ. In DNA, the CDR3 is TGCGCCAGCAGGCCAGGGGTCGACACTGAAGCTTTCTTT. Amino acid sequence: CASRPGVDTEAFF.

Written as DNA, the CDR3 is TGTGCCAGCACCTCACAGGGTTATGGCTACACCTTC. Its translation: CASTSQGYGYTF. This chain links TRBV28 with TRBJ1-2; D perhaps matches TRBD1 (6 bases). Per the germline V gene, CDR1 is MDHEN and CDR2 is SYDVKM. Trimming took off 7 bases at V and 5 bases at J, with 11 bases between the two ends. The CDR3 is made up of 12 amino acids.